These 6 T cell receptor beta chains were all obtained from the same sample, sequenced in a study of blood T cell repertoires in COVID-19. Sequencing was performed with immunoSEQ multiplex PCR; in TCRdb, only in-frame clones are kept and a portion is missing. Of roughly 40,000 clones listed, 85% to 90% are singletons. Sequenced sample: peripheral blood. These receptor sequences come from a man aged 65-85 years with acute or convalescent COVID-19.

A remark on this clone: At one end, the junction sequence differs from germline, possibly due to a read error. V gene TRBV5-5 combines with J gene TRBJ2-7, with a tentative D call TRBD1 (6 bases). Germline CDR1 reads SGHKS; CDR2 reads YYEKEE (reference sequence). The CDR3 length is 13 residues. The CDR3, as DNA: TGTGCCAGCAGATTGGCAGGGGTCGACGAGCAGTACTTC. Translation gives CASRLAGVDEQYF.

V and J are TRBV18 and TRBJ2-3, with unresolved D. This CDR3 comprises 15 residues. The V gene's germline CDR1 is KGHSH and CDR2 LQKENI. The V end was cut by 3 bases, the J end by 4 bases, with 14 bases between. CDR3 in amino acids: CASSPVASSPDTQYF. In DNA, the CDR3 is TGTGCCAGCTCACCGGTAGCCTCCTCCCCAGATACGCAGTATTTT.

The chain carries TRBV5-1 and TRBJ2-3; 7 positions agree with TRBD2. CDR3 length equals 15 residues. Germline loops: CDR1 SGHRS, CDR2 YFSETQ. The V gene end was trimmed by 1 base and the J gene end by 1 base; junction bases not matched to a gene: 3. CDR3 loop: CASSLWLAGTDTQYF. In DNA, the CDR3 is TGCGCCAGCAGCTTGTGGCTAGCGGGCACAGATACGCAGTATTTT.

This chain uses TRBV21-1 with TRBJ2-1; TRBD2, the D gene given by the table, was not confirmed from the DNA. TRBV21-1 corresponds to a pseudogene. This CDR3 region has 17 residues. The CDR3 sequence: CASSKFWTSGCCDEQFF. CDR3 in DNA: TGTGCCAGCAGCAAATTCTGGACTAGCGGTTGCTGCGATGAGCAGTTCTTC.

This clone has a handful of counts. The chain is built from TRBV5-4 and TRBJ2-7; possible D gene TRBD1, 5 bases. Germline V gene data show CDR1 as SGHNT and CDR2 as YYREEE (reference sequence). This CDR3 contains 14 residues. V lost 3 bases to trimming and J lost 1 base, with 11 bases between them. Here the CDR3 reads CASSSTQGSYEQYF. The CDR3 DNA reads as TGTGCCAGCAGCTCCACGCAGGGATCCTACGAGCAGTACTTC. The entire variable domain, with the rest obtained from reference TRBV5-4 and TRBJ2-7, is as follows: ETGVTQSPTHLIKTRGQQVTLRCSSQSGHNTVSWYQQALGQGPQFIFQYYREEENGRGNFPPRFSGLQFPNYSSELNVNALELDDSALYLCASSSTQGSYEQYFGPGTRLTVT.

The V call is TRBV4-1, the J call TRBJ1-4; 9 bases agree with TRBD1. From germline, CDR1 is MGHRA and CDR2 YSYEKL. The CDR3 has 14 residues. After removal of 4 bases from V and 6 bases from J, the junction contained 3 bases not matched to a gene. CDR3 loop: CASSLWDRDEKLFF. DNA for the CDR3: TGCGCCAGCAGCCTCTGGGACAGGGATGAAAAACTGTTTTTT.